One and the same sample provided the 27 T cell receptor beta chains below, sequenced in a study of blood T cell repertoires in COVID-19. The repertoire was sequenced with immunoSEQ multiplex PCR; TCRdb's copy has only in-frame clones and lacks some. Of about 120,000 clones listed, about four fifths are singletons. Sequencing was done on a sample of peripheral blood. Receptor source: a human donor in a cohort sampled during active COVID-19.

The chain uses TRBV5-1 and TRBJ2-3; D not certain. The length of the CDR3 is 15 residues. Germline CDR1 SGHRS, CDR2 YFSETQ. V gave up 4 bases and J gave up 1 base, with 13 bases separating them. The CDR3 DNA is TGCGCCAGCAGCCCGGTCATGCGAGGCACAGATACGCAGTATTTT. Its protein is CASSPVMRGTDTQYF.

V and J are TRBV7-9 and TRBJ2-1; TRBD2 agrees at 9 bases. Trimming took 3 bases from V and 5 from J; bases not matched to a gene: 2. The CDR3 contains 14 residues. Germline CDR1 is SEHNR and CDR2 is FQNEAQ (reference sequence). CDR3 sequence reads: CASSLGLANNEQFF. The CDR3 nucleotides read TGTGCCAGCAGCTTGGGACTAGCAAACAATGAGCAGTTCTTC.

The chain has TRBV27 and TRBJ2-7; TRBD1 aligns across 7 bases. V lost 4 bases and J lost 3; bases outside the gene matches: 9. Germline V CDR1 and CDR2: MNHEY, SMNVEV (reference sequence). The CDR3 totals 15 residues. As DNA, the CDR3 is TGTGCCAGCAGTTCAACAGGGGTAAGGGTCTACGAGCAGTACTTC. Translating it yields CASSSTGVRVYEQYF.

The chain recombines TRBV13 with TRBJ2-1; 7 nucleotides match TRBD2. Germline assignment: CDR1 PRHDT and CDR2 FYEKMQ (reference sequence). With V trimmed by 7 bases and J by 4 bases, 10 bases remained unmatched. The CDR3 totals 15 residues. The CDR3 DNA follows: TGTGCCAGCACCTCCGGCGGGGGAGAATACAATGAGCAGTTCTTC. Protein: CASTSGGGEYNEQFF.

In DNA, the CDR3 is TGCAGCGTTGAAGAGTCTGGAGGGCGGGGCACTGAAGCTTTCTTT. Its protein is CSVEESGGRGTEAFF. The V gene is TRBV29-1, the J gene TRBJ1-1, with unresolved D. The CDR3 runs 15 residues. Between the trimmed V and J ends, which lost 0 bases and 4 bases, there was a span of 15 bases. Germline V gene sequence: CDR1 SQVTM, CDR2 ANQGSEA. Full variable domain (outside the CDR3, taken from reference TRBV29-1 and TRBJ1-1): SAVISQKPSRDICQRGTSLTIQCQVDSQVTMMFWYRQQPGQSLTLIATANQGSEATYESGFVIDKFPISRPNLTFSTLTVSNMSPEDSSIYLCSVEESGGRGTEAFFGQGTRLTVV.

This clone was detected a few times. The V gene is TRBV5-1, the J gene TRBJ2-7, with TRBD2 identical over 13 bases. Germline lookup yields CDR1 SGHRS and CDR2 YFSETQ. With V trimmed by 3 bases and J by 4 bases, 1 base remained unmatched. The CDR3 length is 14 residues. In nucleotides, the CDR3 is TGCGCCAGCAGCTGGACTAGCGGGGGTTACGAGCAGTACTTC. Protein: CASSWTSGGYEQYF. Full variable domain (missing parts from reference TRBV5-1 and TRBJ2-7): KAGVTQTPRYLIKTRGQQVTLSCSPISGHRSVSWYQQTPGQGLQFLFEYFSETQRNKGNFPGRFSGRQFSNSRSEMNVSTLELGDSALYLCASSWTSGGYEQYFGPGTRLTVT.

The rearrangement joins TRBV4-1 to TRBJ2-3, with TRBD2 as a possible D gene (5 bases). CDR1 is MGHRA and CDR2 is YSYEKL in the germline V gene. Trimming removed 1 base at V and 6 bases at J, with 14 bases between. The CDR3 length is 15 residues. CDR3 region: CASSQVASFVDTQYF. In nucleotides, the CDR3 is TGCGCCAGCAGCCAAGTGGCTAGCTTTGTCGATACGCAGTATTTT.

The V and J genes are TRBV29-1 and TRBJ2-3; 7 positions match TRBD1. There are 14 residues in the CDR3. V lost 5 bases to trimming and J lost 6 bases; unmatched junction nucleotides: 11. CDR1 and CDR2 from the germline V gene are SQVTM and ANQGSEA. CDR3 sequence: CSVLQNRGRDTQYF. The CDR3, as DNA: TGCAGCGTTTTACAAAACAGGGGACGGGATACGCAGTATTTT.

This clone was counted once. The gene calls are TRBV19 and TRBJ2-3, with D possibly matching TRBD1 (5 bases). Trimming removed 7 bases at V and 4 bases at J, with 12 bases between. This CDR3 contains 13 residues. Germline V gene lookup returns CDR1 LNHDA and CDR2 SQIVND (reference sequence). The CDR3 spells CASTDRPPDTQYF. The CDR3 coding sequence is TGTGCCAGTACCGACAGACCACCAGATACGCAGTATTTT.

This chain links TRBV7-2 with TRBJ1-2; possibly TRBD1 for D (6 bases). CDR1 and CDR2 (germline): SGHTA, FQGNSA. This CDR3 region has 14 residues. V dropped 4 bases and J dropped 6 bases, with 15 bases sitting between them. CDR3 DNA sequence: TGTGCCAGCAGCTACTTTGATACAGGGAATGGCTACACCTTC. Amino acid sequence: CASSYFDTGNGYTF.

This clone showed up just a few times. The chain carries TRBV27 and TRBJ1-6, with TRBD1 as a possible D gene (5 bases). The CDR3 has 15 amino acids. V shed 0 bases and J shed 4 bases, with 7 bases lying between them. CDR1 and CDR2 (germline): MNHEY, SMNVEV (reference sequence). CDR3 sequence reads: CASSLSGGYNSPLHF. The CDR3 DNA reads TGTGCCAGCAGTTTATCGGGGGGATATAATTCACCCCTCCACTTT.

This sequence joins TRBV5-8 and TRBJ1-2; perhaps TRBD1 as D (5 bases). This CDR3 spans 14 amino acids. Germline V lookup: CDR1 SGHTS, CDR2 YDEGEE. Trimming pared 0 bases from V and 4 bases from J, leaving 10 bases between. CDR3 nucleotides: TGTGCCAGCAGCTTGGGAGCCAGGGTCTATGGCTACACCTTC. Encoded protein: CASSLGARVYGYTF.

This chain connects TRBV28 to TRBJ1-1; D possibly corresponds to TRBD1 (6 bases). Germline V gene lookup returns CDR1 MDHEN and CDR2 SYDVKM. The CDR3 sequence is 12 residues long. Trimming removed 8 bases at V and 0 bases at J, with 7 bases between. CDR3 in DNA: TGTGCCAGCCGGACAGTGAACACTGAAGCTTTCTTT. This codes for CASRTVNTEAFF.

This clone appeared a few times. V and J are TRBV24-1 and TRBJ2-1; the D gene is possibly TRBD1 (6 bases). With 10 bases removed from V and 9 bases from J, the gap between germline ends came to 21 bases. From germline, CDR1 is KGHDR and CDR2 SFDVKD. This CDR3 is built from 14 residues. This chain's CDR3 is CATQDSRRGGEQFF. The CDR3 nucleotides are TGTGCCACACAGGACAGCCGCCGCGGCGGTGAGCAGTTCTTC.

The V gene is TRBV7-8, the J gene TRBJ2-7; TRBD2 matches 14 bases. The CDR3 runs 14 residues. V was pared by 0 bases and J by 9 bases, with 1 base of the junction left unmatched. CDR1 is SGHVS, CDR2 FQNEAQ, per germline. The CDR3 loop is CASSLAGLAGVQYF. For the CDR3, the DNA is TGTGCCAGCAGCTTAGCGGGACTAGCGGGAGTGCAGTACTTC. Together with reference TRBV7-8 and TRBJ2-7, the CDR3 gives the full variable domain: GAGVSQSPRYKVAKRGQDVALRCDPISGHVSLFWYQQALGQGPEFLTYFQNEAQLDKSGLPSDRFFAERPEGSVSTLKIQRTQQEDSAVYLCASSLAGLAGVQYFGPGTRLTVT.

The V gene is TRBV11-3, the J gene TRBJ2-7, with 14 nucleotides matching TRBD2. The V gene's germline CDR1 is SGHNT and CDR2 YENEEA. CDR3 length equals 15 residues. After removal of 5 bases from V and 2 bases from J, the junction contained 2 bases not matched to a gene. The CDR3 bases are TGTGCCAGCAGCCAGACTAGCGGGAGGGCCTACGAGCAGTACTTC. It is translated as CASSQTSGRAYEQYF.

The chain couples TRBV2 to TRBJ2-5; 10 nucleotides line up with TRBD1. This CDR3 contains 14 residues. Per germline, CDR1 SNHLY and CDR2 FYNNEI. V was clipped by 7 bases and J by 5 bases; unmatched bases: 7. This CDR3 reads CASTRDRGSETQYF. In DNA form, the CDR3 reads TGTGCCAGCACCCGGGACAGGGGTAGTGAGACCCAGTACTTC.

The rearrangement uses TRBV7-9 and TRBJ2-1, with 7 bases that match TRBD1. Germline CDR1 reads SEHNR; CDR2 reads FQNEAQ (reference sequence). The CDR3 has 15 residues. The junction had 4 bases not matched to a gene; V was cut back by 5 bases and J by 0 bases. The CDR3 DNA sequence: TGTGCCAGCAGCCTGGACAGGAGCTCCTACAATGAGCAGTTCTTC. Its protein is CASSLDRSSYNEQFF.

The chain carries TRBV30 and TRBJ2-1; the D gene is possibly TRBD2 (6 bases). V lost 0 bases and J 5 bases, leaving 14 bases between the germline ends. CDR1 is GTSNPN, CDR2 SVGIG, per germline (reference sequence). CDR3 length equals 15 residues. The CDR3 here is CAWSVSAGTDNEQFF. The CDR3 DNA is TGTGCCTGGAGTGTTTCTGCGGGGACCGACAATGAGCAGTTCTTC.

The chain couples TRBV11-3 to TRBJ2-5, with 7 bases matching TRBD1. V lost 4 bases to trimming and J lost 5 bases; unmatched junction nucleotides: 4. The germline gives CDR1 SGHNT, CDR2 YENEEA. The CDR3 consists of 13 residues. As DNA, the CDR3 is TGTGCCAGCAGCTCGCGACAGGGTGAGACCCAGTACTTC. Its translation is CASSSRQGETQYF.

This chain connects TRBV29-1 to TRBJ1-2; 10 bases fit TRBD1. V dropped 4 bases and J dropped 2; count of bases not matched to a gene: 1. The CDR3 spans 13 residues. The V gene's germline CDR1 is SQVTM and CDR2 ANQGSEA. As DNA, the CDR3 is TGCAGCGTTGGGGGACAGGGGAACTATGGCTACACCTTC. Encoded protein: CSVGGQGNYGYTF.

The chain joins TRBV5-4 to TRBJ2-1; 9 bases align to TRBD1. V lost 4 bases and J lost 9; bases outside the gene matches: 8. The germline CDR1 and CDR2 sequences are SGHNT and YYREEE (reference sequence). This CDR3 spans 14 amino acids. CDR3 in amino acids: CASSQGQGQSEQFF. The CDR3 nucleotides read TGTGCCAGCAGCCAGGGACAGGGTCAGAGTGAGCAGTTCTTC.

The chain combines TRBV3-1 (or the pseudogene TRBV3-2) with TRBJ2-2; TRBD1 is a possible D gene (6 bases). In germline, CDR1 is LGHDT, CDR2 YNNKEL (reference sequence). The length of the CDR3 is 15 residues. Trimming stripped 5 bases from V and 5 bases from J, with 15 bases between. The CDR3 nucleotides are TGTGCCAGCAGCTCTCCAGGGGCGCGGACCGGGGAGCTGTTTTTT. Protein product: CASSSPGARTGELFF.

The V call is TRBV18, the J call TRBJ1-2; unclear D gene. This CDR3 spans 13 amino acids. The germline V and J ends were trimmed by 4 bases and 8 bases, with 14 bases remaining between them. CDR1 and CDR2 from the germline V gene are KGHSH and LQKENI. This chain's CDR3 is CASSLGGDSGYTF. For the CDR3, the DNA is TGTGCCAGCTCACTAGGAGGAGACTCGGGCTACACCTTC.

The rearrangement joins TRBV6-5 to TRBJ1-1, with unresolved D. V was shortened by 2 bases and J by 0 bases, with 10 bases between the two germline ends. The length of the CDR3 is 15 residues. Germline-derived CDR1 and CDR2 are MNHEY and SVGAGI. CDR3 DNA: TGTGCCAGCAGTTACGGCGCAGGCTTGAACACTGAAGCTTTCTTT. This sequence encodes CASSYGAGLNTEAFF.

This clone was counted between two and nine times. The V call is TRBV27, the J call TRBJ1-2, with 7 bases matching TRBD1. V lost 8 bases to trimming and J lost 4 bases; unmatched junction nucleotides: 10. The CDR3 contains 14 residues. Looked up from germline, CDR1 is MNHEY and CDR2 is SMNVEV (reference sequence). DNA for the CDR3: TGTGCCAGCGGAGAGACAGGGTCGTTCTATGGCTACACCTTC. Translated, it gives CASGETGSFYGYTF.

The chain carries TRBV27 and TRBJ2-7; D is undetermined. V lost 5 bases and J lost 7, with 15 bases in between. Germline V lookup: CDR1 MNHEY, CDR2 SMNVEV (reference sequence). The CDR3 contains 13 residues. CDR3 protein: CASSPQRAGEQYF. The CDR3 bases are TGTGCCAGCAGTCCCCAGCGAGCTGGTGAGCAGTACTTC.